This T cell receptor beta chain originates from a study of blood T cell repertoires in COVID-19. The CDR3 is made up of 13 amino acids. The V end was cut by 4 bases, the J end by 8 bases, with 12 bases between. The V gene's germline CDR1 is KGHSH and CDR2 LQKENI. As handled by the study authors: Reference gene primer amplification yielded estimated nucleated cell counts. Libraries were prepared by immunoSEQ multiplex PCR; TCRdb keeps only in-frame clonotypes and omits some of them. V and J calls and clone size come straight from that table; D and trimming were deduced from the DNA. The sample gives some 200,000 clones, 85% to 90% of which show up once; around 13% is in the top ten.

The TCR was taken from a woman aged 70-85 years with COVID-19, enrolled during active disease. The sequenced material came from peripheral blood. The chain has TRBV18 and TRBJ2-1; D is possibly TRBD1 (5 bases). CDR3: CASSRDGADEQFF. The CDR3 DNA sequence: TGTGCCAGCTCACGAGATGGGGCGGATGAGCAGTTCTTC.